This T cell receptor beta chain was identified in a study of shared clonotypes between healthy human individuals (dated by TCRdb to 2019 to 2021). Study-wide context: The cohort included a few men and a couple of women between 18 and 49 years of age. For each donor, CD4 naive and CD4 memory were each run on three plates, CD8 naive on two plates, and CD8 memory on one plate. The study deeply sequenced blood TCR repertoires of five healthy adults to estimate repertoire size and the extent of clonotype sharing between individuals. Libraries were prepared and TCR repertoires were sequenced by different laboratories using diverse techniques, in order to increase sequencing depth and limit assay-specific biases. Between about 0.85 and 9.5 billion PBMCs per donor were obtained by leukapheresis.

TCR CDR3 regions were amplified from genomic DNA by multiplex PCR using the deep immunoSEQ assay. Extracted genomic DNA from each cell subset was spread evenly across all wells of several immunoSEQ 96-well plates, with each plate serving as a replicate. For sorted subsets, about 200 ng genomic DNA, equal to approximately 30,000 T cell genomes, was loaded into each replicate PCR. Purified libraries were measured with a Qubit 3.0 fluorometer, size-checked on a Bioanalyzer 2100, and measured again with the KAPA Library Quantification kit. Every immunoSEQ 96-well plate was sequenced on a dedicated single-read 150-cycle Illumina NextSeq 550 flow cell. Turning to the authors' computational methods: Because only junctional sequences without quality scores were contained in the immunoSEQ output, filtering matching that applied to full-length reads could not be performed. Sequences were annotated with PyIR, a Python wrapper for IgBLAST v1.9, and V/J genes and CDR3 were assigned using IMGT germline references. Reads were removed for weak V/J assignments (E-value above 1e-6), missing CDR3, stop codons, out-of-frame junctions, or ambiguous translated residues. V3J clonotypes were defined as sequences sharing an identical inferred V gene, J gene, and CDR3 amino acid sequence. To compute the percentage overlap between repertoires, the number of shared unique clonotypes was divided by the size of the smaller repertoire. Richness of each repertoire was evaluated using RTK rarefaction, the Chao1 estimator, and Recon v2.1 estimates of unobserved clonotypes. Generation probabilities were computed with OLGA for all TCRbeta clonotypes obtained by the gDNA method from a handful of donors. TCRdb re-hosts the immuneACCESS table, in-frame sequences only. Its copies lack some clones; in the studies checked, an unresolved V gene accounts for under half of them, and the cause for the rest is not known. V and J calls and clone size are given by that table; D and trimming were obtained from the DNA. This sample is represented by approximately 2,000,000 clones; around 93% of them were singletons. The top ten clonotypes cover roughly 0.34% of the sample.

What the research found in general, with its limitations: Pairwise subsampling led to the expectation that sequencing depth would affect the degree of clonotype sharing among donors. Compared with non-shared clonotypes, clonotypes shared by all four sorted-subset donors had higher generation probabilities. Naive subsets generally had larger estimated clonotype richness than memory subsets did. Sampling was restricted to blood, and TCR repertoires in tissues likely differ from the TCR repertoires found in blood. Incomplete sequencing was indicated by rarefaction of sorted-subset datasets, despite the large sequencing depth. About 4.5% of naive CD4, 3.5% of naive CD8, 2% to 2.5% of memory CD4, and over 0.35% of memory CD8 clonotypes were shared across several donors. The small number of donors limited the genetic and exposure-history diversity represented.

For CDR1 and CDR2, the germline V gene lists SGHTA and FQGNSA. From cysteine to phenylalanine, the CDR3 is 15 amino acids long. The CDR3 DNA has 45 bases and is translated from base 1. V and J lose 1 base and 8 bases, and a span of 17 bases separates them. The donors were healthy, HIV-negative adults with no recently reported acute infections or vaccinations. Every donor was a Caucasian adult living in Nashville, Tennessee, USA. CD4+ T cells were enriched through magnetic negative selection, after which naive cells were positively selected on CD45RA and the remaining negative fraction served as the memory subset. Blood was obtained by leukapheresis, after which PBMCs were separated by Ficoll-Histopaque density gradient centrifugation and cryopreserved in liquid nitrogen vapor phase. Analytical flow cytometry was used to check the purity and quantity of every magnetically sorted T cell population. Genomic DNA was isolated from each sorted fraction and quantified by UV absorbance on a Nanodrop 2000c.

To note about this clone: No cognate antigen has been identified for it. Base qualities were left out, and no much larger clone turns up one base away.

The sequence joins TRBV7-2 to TRBJ1-2; confidence is insufficient to name the D gene. Sequenced material: naive CD4+ T cells from PBMCs. The intended sense of this specimen's cell subset or site label: CD45RA+ positively selected. The sequence came from a man between 18 and 29 years old in good health. Some clones in this sample may be carry-over from other donors' samples. Here is the DNA: TGTGCCAGCAGCTTAGGAGCCCAGTCACCTATGGGCTACACCTTC. This translates into CASSLGAQSPMGYTF.